The present entry profiles one T cell receptor beta chain with its context. It lacks a known antigen. Nothing much larger sits one base from this clone, and base qualities are not available. This sample is part of a study of Graves' ophthalmopathy and Graves' hyperthyroidism (dated by TCRdb to 2017 to 2018). Background on the whole study: Peripheral blood was collected before any treatment was given, at the time of initial diagnosis. An independent validation cohort was composed of about 20 hyperthyroidism patients and 17 patients who later progressed from hyperthyroidism to ophthalmopathy. In total, 120 to 150 blood samples were TCR-sequenced: approximately 42 ophthalmopathy, some 75 hyperthyroidism and about 17 hyperthyroidism-to-ophthalmopathy patients. A discovery set of 95 to 100 patients (around 40 ophthalmopathy, about 55 stable hyperthyroidism) was enrolled to explore V-J signatures distinguishing ophthalmopathy from hyperthyroidism. After sampling, hyperthyroidism patients received methimazole starting at 30 mg daily, and ophthalmopathy patients received high-dose intravenous methylprednisolone. In about six hyperthyroidism patients, the T-cell repertoire of thyroid tissue was compared with the T-cell repertoire of blood. TCR beta repertoire signatures were used to distinguish Graves' ophthalmopathy from Graves' hyperthyroidism and to predict progression to ophthalmopathy. The investigation overall reported the following: In validation, the model predicted ophthalmopathy progression with 70.59% sensitivity and less than 80% specificity; about a dozen predicted patients were CT-confirmed with GO in a median of approximately 6.5 months. No statistical method was used to predetermine the sample size, and group allocation was not hidden from the investigators. Most expanded thyroid clonotypes with frequency above 0.001 were also detected in blood, suggesting blood repertoires may reflect the thyroid immune response. Ophthalmopathy was separated from stable hyperthyroidism by the 13-signature model with about 89% sensitivity and roughly 82% specificity in cross-validation and with 80%/75% in the test set.

TCR beta CDR3 regions were amplified from RNA transcripts for repertoire sequencing. The first round of RT-PCR was done with HTBI primers and the Qiagen OneStep RT-PCR kit, and was followed by a second round of multiplex PCR, then size selection and purification. Sequencing of the libraries was carried out on an Illumina HiSeq2000 in paired-end mode with 100 bp reads. The published analysis was carried out like this. SOAPnuke was used for read processing, and reads with adapters, uncalled bases, a mean Phred below 15, or no exact constant-primer or identifier match were discarded. High-quality paired reads were merged with COPE v1.2.5. Clonotypes were defined as unique nucleotide sequences and were aligned to IMGT TRB V, D and J references using MiTCR v1.1. The analysis was limited to V-J combinations with a frequency above 0.0001, which together covered roughly 99% of the repertoires. For each V-J combination, a TCR clonal expansion and chaos score was defined as the ratio of F50 clonal expansion to chaos observed in the TCRdist matrix. Welch's t-statistics and random forest were used to reduce features to 13 V-J combinations, which were fed into a naive Bayes classifier. The Morisita-Horn index was used to measure how similar the thyroid and blood repertoires were. TCRdb trimmed the raw reads at Q25, called clones with MiXCR and kept productive beta chains. Each CDR3 protein gets just one entry, which takes the most common genes and DNA from the rows behind it. The V and J calls were not made by the authors but by TCRdb's processing. The sample table lists about 700,000 distinct CDR3 sequences, roughly two fifths of them with a count of one. The biggest ten clones account for around 3% of the sample.

Ophthalmopathy patients had moderately to severely active disease, Clinical Activity Score of at least 3, NOSPECS grade of at least 4, and disease duration under 3 months. Patients were excluded if they had other autoimmune diseases, uncontrolled infections, pregnancy or lactation. Clinical symptoms, serum thyroxine, TRAb, thyroid ultrasound and orbital computed tomography formed the basis of the diagnosis. Using Ficoll-Paque density gradient centrifugation, PBMCs were isolated from about 9.2 ml of fresh peripheral blood. Total RNA was extracted with Trizol reagent and quality-checked on an Agilent 2100 Bioanalyzer. The germline V gene (reference sequence) specifies LGHDT as CDR1 and YNNKEL as CDR2. The junction shows trimming of 1 base on V and 1 base on J, and the gene matches do not reach 1 base of it. The CDR3 starts with the cysteine, ends with the phenylalanine, and has 15 residues. The read is trimmed to its CDR3 DNA, 45 bases read in frame from base 1.

The receptor chain draws on TRBV3-1 and TRBJ1-5, with 7 middle bases fitting TRBD1. The clonotype was recovered from an adult man with Graves' ophthalmopathy. Sequencing was performed on peripheral blood. The sequenced DNA is TGTGCCAGCAGCCAAGGGGGACAGAGCAATCAGCCCCAGCATTTT. Translated, it gives CASSQGGQSNQPQHF.